This T cell receptor beta chain emerged from a study of HIV-infected patients and healthy controls. cDNA was made from about 480 ng RNA using alpha and beta constant primers. Using multiplexing indices, alpha and beta chain libraries were generated apart by chain-specific third strand synthesis. Each CDR3 protein gets one entry after TCRdb re-called the 5' RACE reads with MiXCR. The sample lists approximately 6,100 distinct CDR3 sequences; about 10% were seen once. Roughly three months, about 14 weeks, into antiretroviral therapy, follow-up blood was collected. All unsorted peripheral T cells were captured because whole blood was used without fractionation. Only a few counts were recorded for this clonotype. Germline V lookup: CDR1 LNHDA, CDR2 SQIVND (reference sequence). V shed 6 bases and J shed 6 bases, with 22 bases lying between them. The CDR3 spans 16 residues.

This material consisted of blood, taken during antiretroviral therapy. This sequence was found in an adult with HIV infection. V and J are TRBV19 and TRBJ2-3; maybe TRBD2 (8 bases). CDR3 in DNA: TGTGCCAGTAGACAAGGGGGCGGACTAGCTCCTGATACGCAGTATTTT. Protein product: CASRQGGGLAPDTQYF.